Presented here are 18 T cell receptor beta chains from one specimen sequenced in a study of technical replicates of blood from a few donors. The repertoire was sequenced with immunoSEQ multiplex PCR; TCRdb's copy has only in-frame clones and lacks some. The data contain about 99,000 clones, roughly 96% of them seen just once; the ten biggest clones take up about 0.19%. Material for sequencing was T cells isolated from PBMCs. Receptors originate from a human donor in good health.

The rearrangement joins TRBV7-2 to TRBJ1-1; D unresolved. Germline CDR1 and CDR2: SGHTA and FQGNSA. The CDR3 runs 16 residues. Trimming took 5 bases from V and 4 from J, leaving 20 bases between them. CDR3 region: CASSTYPPGRVTEAFF. CDR3 sequence (DNA): TGTGCCAGCAGCACCTACCCCCCGGGTCGGGTCACTGAAGCTTTCTTT.

V usage is TRBV29-1 and J usage is TRBJ1-2, with D maybe TRBD1 (5 bases). The CDR3 sequence is 13 residues long. Germline-derived CDR1 and CDR2 are SQVTM and ANQGSEA. The V end was cut by 4 bases, the J end by 2 bases, with 11 bases between. Written as DNA, the CDR3 is TGCAGCGTTGGGGGGGGAGGAAACTATGGCTACACCTTC. As protein: CSVGGGGNYGYTF.

V usage is TRBV5-4 and J usage is TRBJ1-1, with TRBD1 matching 10 bases. Germline V gene lookup returns CDR1 SGHNT and CDR2 YYREEE (reference sequence). The CDR3 consists of 14 residues. Unmatched junction bases numbered 0, after V lost 3 bases and J lost 1 base. The CDR3 DNA reads TGTGCCAGCAGCTGGGACAGGGGGAACACTGAAGCTTTCTTT. This sequence encodes CASSWDRGNTEAFF.

The chain uses TRBV6-1 and TRBJ1-5; unclear D gene. Trimming left V 6 bases short and J 11 bases short, with 23 bases between. The CDR3 contains 15 residues. Germline V gene data show CDR1 as MNHNS and CDR2 as SASEGT. The CDR3 region has the DNA TGTGCCAGCAGCCCCCCCGTCCGGGATTCTATGACCCAGCATTTT. Its protein is CASSPPVRDSMTQHF.

This clone was detected only a few times. The chain joins TRBV11-2 to TRBJ1-5, with D possibly being TRBD1 (5 bases). V was pared by 2 bases and J by 7 bases, with 9 bases between. This CDR3 comprises 13 residues. Germline lookup yields CDR1 SGHAT and CDR2 FQNNGV. The CDR3 DNA reads as TGTGCCAGCAGCTTACCGGGGGAGCAGCCCCAGCATTTT. Amino acid sequence: CASSLPGEQPQHF.

The CDR3 here is CASSPRPTGSTEAFF. The CDR3 nucleotides are TGTGCCAGCAGCCCAAGGCCCACAGGGAGCACTGAAGCTTTCTTT. This chain connects TRBV6-5 to TRBJ1-1; TRBD1 is a possible D gene (6 bases). Per germline, CDR1 MNHEY and CDR2 SVGAGI. V gave up 6 bases and J gave up 4 bases, with 18 bases separating them. The CDR3 totals 15 residues.

The CDR3 spells CASSLTSSYNEQFF. DNA for the CDR3: TGTGCCAGCAGCTTAACGAGCTCCTACAATGAGCAGTTCTTC. This chain joins TRBV7-2 and TRBJ2-1, with unresolved D. Trimming left V 2 bases short and J 0 bases short, with 5 bases between. This CDR3 comprises 14 residues. Germline values: CDR1 SGHTA, CDR2 FQGNSA. Full variable domain (rest looked up from reference TRBV7-2 and TRBJ2-1): GAGVSQSPSNKVTEKGKDVELRCDPISGHTALYWYRQSLGQGLEFLIYFQGNSAPDKSGLPSDRFSAERTGGSVSTLTIQRTQQEDSAVYLCASSLTSSYNEQFFGPGTRLTVL.

In its sample, this clone was seen once. The genes are TRBV27 and TRBJ2-1; possible D gene TRBD2, 7 bases. CDR3 size: 16 residues. V shed 3 bases and J shed 1 base, with 13 bases lying between them. Germline V lookup: CDR1 MNHEY, CDR2 SMNVEV (reference sequence). The CDR3 DNA is TGTGCCAGCAGTTTCTCAGGGGAGGGATCCTACAATGAGCAGTTCTTC. Its protein is CASSFSGEGSYNEQFF.

The V gene is TRBV18, the J gene TRBJ2-7; 8 nucleotides align to TRBD1. Trimming cost V 3 bases and J 1 base; bases outside gene matches: 5. CDR3 length: 15 residues. The germline V gene has CDR1 KGHSH and CDR2 LQKENI. As DNA, the CDR3 is TGTGCCAGCTCACCCCCTAGGACAGGGTCCTACGAGCAGTACTTC. Translation: CASSPPRTGSYEQYF.

The CDR3 region is CASSFRQGKYNEQFF. The CDR3 nucleotides read TGTGCCAGCAGTTTTAGACAGGGGAAGTACAATGAGCAGTTCTTC. The V call is TRBV27, the J call TRBJ2-1, with 8 bases fitting TRBD1. Germline V gene sequence: CDR1 MNHEY, CDR2 SMNVEV (reference sequence). The V segment lost 3 bases and the J segment 4 bases; nucleotides outside the gene matches: 5. The CDR3 spans 15 residues.

This chain links TRBV28 with TRBJ2-1, with 9 bases that match TRBD2. Germline values: CDR1 MDHEN, CDR2 SYDVKM. This CDR3 comprises 19 residues. V lost 5 bases and J lost 5; bases outside the gene matches: 19. CDR3 sequence: CASSLPPERGVDSHNEQFF. The CDR3 coding sequence is TGTGCCAGCAGTCTCCCCCCTGAGCGGGGGGTTGATAGCCACAATGAGCAGTTCTTC.

DNA for the CDR3: TGTGCCAGCAGCTTAGCGGGGACAGGGAAGAAAGCAGCTTATGGCTACACCTTC. It codes for CASSLAGTGKKAAYGYTF. This chain joins TRBV11-2 and TRBJ1-2; 9 positions match TRBD1. CDR3 length: 18 amino acids. Trimming at V came to 1 base and at J to 5 bases, leaving 14 bases not matched to a gene. Looked up from germline, CDR1 is SGHAT and CDR2 is FQNNGV.

This clone was seen only once. The rearrangement joins TRBV6-6 to TRBJ2-2, with a weak D call TRBD2 (5 bases). CDR1 and CDR2 from the germline V gene are MNHNY and SVGAGI (reference sequence). V gave up 1 base and J gave up 6 bases, with 6 bases separating them. This CDR3 has 13 residues. The CDR3 bases are TGTGCCAGCAGTTACTGGACTTCCGGGGAGCTGTTTTTT. It specifies CASSYWTSGELFF.

V gene TRBV15 combines with J gene TRBJ1-5; unclear D gene. This CDR3 contains 16 residues. Germline loops: CDR1 LNHNV, CDR2 YYDKDF (reference sequence). With 9 bases removed from V and 5 bases from J, the gap between germline ends came to 23 bases. As DNA, the CDR3 is TGTGCCACTATGACGTCCAGGTCGCCAGACGATCAGCCCCAGCATTTT. Protein product: CATMTSRSPDDQPQHF.

This chain connects TRBV9 to TRBJ1-6; 9 bases match TRBD1. The V segment lost 4 bases and the J segment 9 bases; nucleotides outside the gene matches: 11. This CDR3 region has 16 residues. The V gene's germline CDR1 is SGDLS and CDR2 YYNGEE. CDR3 region: CASSPLPGTGFSPLHF. The CDR3 DNA is TGTGCCAGCAGCCCCCTTCCCGGGACAGGGTTTTCACCCCTCCACTTT. The whole variable domain, filled in from reference TRBV9 and TRBJ1-6, reads DSGVTQTPKHLITATGQRVTLRCSPRSGDLSVYWYQQSLDQGLQFLIQYYNGEERAKGNILERFSAQQFPDLHSELNLSSLELGDSALYFCASSPLPGTGFSPLHFGNGTRLTVT.

The chain carries TRBV5-6 and TRBJ2-2; D uncertain. Trimming took off 2 bases at V and 3 bases at J, with 11 bases between the two ends. The CDR3 runs to 15 residues. Germline CDR1 SGHDT, CDR2 YYEEEE. CDR3 sequence reads: CASSLLTEYTGELFF. In DNA, the CDR3 is TGTGCCAGCAGCTTACTGACGGAGTACACCGGGGAGCTGTTTTTT.

DNA for the CDR3: TGCAGCGTCCCGGGACTAGCGGACAATGAGCAGTTCTTC. This translates into CSVPGLADNEQFF. The chain couples TRBV29-1 to TRBJ2-1; 11 positions match TRBD2. V shed 6 bases, J shed 5 bases, and the junction held 3 bases outside the gene matches. Germline V gene sequence: CDR1 SQVTM, CDR2 ANQGSEA. The CDR3 length is 13 residues.

This chain connects TRBV19 to TRBJ2-3, with D possibly matching TRBD2 (7 bases). CDR1 and CDR2 (germline): LNHDA, SQIVND (reference sequence). Trimming shortened V by 7 bases and J by 3 bases, and 20 bases separated the two germline ends. The CDR3 is 16 amino acids. CDR3 region: CASKKGREGGTDTQYF. In nucleotides, the CDR3 is TGTGCCAGTAAAAAGGGACGTGAGGGGGGGACAGATACGCAGTATTTT.